The rows below give T cell receptor beta chains drawn from one sample of a study of control samples from healthy donors and cancer patients. Measured with immunoSEQ multiplex PCR; TCRdb has only the in-frame clones, and not every one. Among some 120,000 clones listed, 93% were seen once. Sequenced input: blood. The receptors come from a young man in good health. CDR3s include the opening cysteine and the closing phenylalanine or tryptophan. Each record gives: CDR3 protein, V gene, CDR3 length, J gene.

CDR3aa: CAITRPNTGELFF
v_gene: TRBV10-3
len: 13
j_gene: TRBJ2-2

CDR3aa: CASSPRWGGYGYTF
v_gene: TRBV3-1/TRBV3-2
len: 14
j_gene: TRBJ1-2

CDR3aa: CASSQDMAAPGDYEQYF
v_gene: TRBV4-1
len: 17
j_gene: TRBJ2-7

CDR3aa: CASSQDSSVQAKNIQYF
v_gene: TRBV4-1
len: 17
j_gene: TRBJ2-4

CDR3aa: CASSYSIRGKGEKLFF
v_gene: TRBV6-5
len: 16
j_gene: TRBJ1-4

CDR3aa: CASSLVGTEAYEQYF
v_gene: TRBV7-2
len: 15
j_gene: TRBJ2-7

CDR3aa: CASSFEGISYNEQFF
v_gene: TRBV28
len: 15
j_gene: TRBJ2-1

CDR3aa: CGSRAASNQPQHF
v_gene: TRBV6-5
len: 13
j_gene: TRBJ1-5

CDR3aa: CASSQFLRNQPQHF
v_gene: TRBV23-1
len: 14
j_gene: TRBJ1-5

CDR3aa: CASSGLAKNIQYF
v_gene: TRBV27
len: 13
j_gene: TRBJ2-4

CDR3aa: CASSPDRRGQETQYF
v_gene: TRBV5-6
len: 15
j_gene: TRBJ2-5

CDR3aa: CASSVGVQPLANYGYTF
v_gene: TRBV9
len: 17
j_gene: TRBJ1-2

CDR3aa: CASSPQTLRQPNNSPLHF
v_gene: TRBV11-3
len: 18
j_gene: TRBJ1-6

CDR3aa: CASSLQTGAYGYTF
v_gene: TRBV27
len: 14
j_gene: TRBJ1-2

CDR3aa: CASSWELAGVGRNEQFF
v_gene: TRBV19
len: 17
j_gene: TRBJ2-1

CDR3aa: CASRTGTGGVGGNTIYF
v_gene: TRBV10-2
len: 17
j_gene: TRBJ1-3

CDR3aa: CASSLSADSPLHF
v_gene: TRBV7-3
len: 13
j_gene: TRBJ1-6

CDR3aa: CASRDRGFNYGYTF
v_gene: TRBV6-5
len: 14
j_gene: TRBJ1-2

CDR3aa: CASARTPGPNPSTDTQYF
v_gene: TRBV5-1
len: 18
j_gene: TRBJ2-3

CDR3aa: CASSYSGQGKAVTGELFF
v_gene: TRBV6-2/TRBV6-3
len: 18
j_gene: TRBJ2-2

CDR3aa: CASSQVGPSLQGGYSPLHF
v_gene: TRBV3-1/TRBV3-2
len: 19
j_gene: TRBJ1-6